This paragraph covers one T cell receptor beta chain sequence. In this sample, this clonotype turned up once. Its target antigen remains unknown. Base qualities are not at hand, and no much larger clone is one base apart. A read on its own is weak evidence. V is cut by 8 bases and J by 2 bases, and the space between the germline ends is 10 bases. The CDR3 goes from the cysteine to the phenylalanine over 12 residues. Only the CDR3 DNA stays, 36 bases, in frame from base 1. In the germline V gene, CDR1 corresponds to SGHTA and CDR2 to FQGNSA. The record originates from a study of type 1 regulatory T cells (TCRdb year 2021). Context from the whole study: The study characterized an in vitro protocol that generated a Tr1-enriched, alloantigen-specific CD4 T cell product named T-allo10. T-allo10 was being tested clinically in patients with hematological malignancies who were undergoing allogeneic hematopoietic stem cell transplantation.

General conclusions and limits of the study: A more restricted TCR repertoire was observed in Tr1 cells than in non-Tr1 cells, and this restriction was interpreted in the study as alloantigen-induced clonal expansion.

Sequencing was performed on an Illumina MiSeq. The public reads were reanalyzed by TCRdb: fastp trimming at Q25, MiXCR alignment, in-frame beta chains only. One record per CDR3 amino acid sequence lists the most common genes and DNA. Here the sample has about 65,000 distinct CDR3 sequences; approximately 50% occur a single time. The top ten clones comprise about 2.1% of the sample. This receptor chain uses TRBV7-2 and TRBJ2-7; no D gene call is confident. Sequenced material: cultured non-Tr1 T cells, either the whole culture or a sorted T cell fraction (not recorded which). The label giving this sample's cell subset or site can be read as: non-Tr1 population from the T-allo10 product. This receptor was identified in a human donor in good health. For the CDR3, the sequence is CASGGHTYEQYF. In nucleotide form, the sequence is TGTGCCAGCGGTGGGCACACCTACGAGCAGTACTTC.